Presented here are 20 T cell receptor beta chains from one specimen sequenced in a study of identical twins. A single record per CDR3 protein comes from TCRdb applying MiXCR to the 5' RACE reads. This sample carries roughly 1,500,000 distinct CDR3 sequences, 32% of them seen once, and the ten largest clones take less than 0.35%. Sequenced material: cord blood. The receptors were gathered from a newborn girl in good health.

This clonotype was picked up a small number of times. This sequence joins TRBV6-1 and TRBJ1-5; no clear D gene. Looked up from germline, CDR1 is MNHNS and CDR2 is SASEGT. Trimming shortened V by 6 bases and J by 2 bases, and 8 bases separated the two germline ends. The CDR3 covers 13 residues. CDR3 nucleotides: TGTGCCAGCAGGAGGTTAGGCAATCAGCCCCAGCATTTT. Protein sequence: CASRRLGNQPQHF.

This clonotype was seen more than once but under ten times. This chain joins TRBV2 and TRBJ1-4, with D maybe TRBD1 (5 bases). Germline V lookup: CDR1 SNHLY, CDR2 FYNNEI. The germline V and J ends were trimmed by 1 base and 12 bases, with 12 bases remaining between them. This CDR3 is 13 amino acids long. The CDR3 region has the DNA TGTGCCAGCAGTGAAGACAGGCTGAGGCAACTGTTTTTT. Amino acid sequence: CASSEDRLRQLFF.

The chain is built from TRBV24-1 and TRBJ1-1; D is unclear. In germline, CDR1 is KGHDR, CDR2 SFDVKD. There are 13 residues in the CDR3. Trimming left V 4 bases short and J 1 base short, with 6 bases between. DNA of the CDR3: TGTGCCACCAGTGACCGGGCGAACACTGAAGCTTTCTTT. Translation: CATSDRANTEAFF.

This clonotype was observed a few times. The rearrangement links TRBV7-2 to TRBJ2-7, with 8 bases that match TRBD2. V was pared by 3 bases and J by 3 bases, with 7 bases of the junction left unmatched. The germline CDR1 and CDR2 sequences are SGHTA and FQGNSA. CDR3 length: 15 amino acids. This chain's CDR3 is CASSFTSGGVYEQYF. Here the CDR3 DNA reads TGTGCCAGCAGCTTCACCAGCGGGGGAGTCTACGAGCAGTACTTC.

The chain combines TRBV7-9 with TRBJ1-2; possibly TRBD1 for D (6 bases). Between the trimmed V and J ends, which lost 3 bases and 8 bases, there was a span of 13 bases. The CDR3 sequence is 13 residues long. Per the germline V gene, CDR1 is SEHNR and CDR2 is FQNEAQ (reference sequence). CDR3 nucleotides: TGTGCCAGCAGCTTGATCGCGGACAGCGGCTACACCTTC. This gives the protein CASSLIADSGYTF.

The J gene is TRBJ1-2, the V gene TRBV19; 7 bases match TRBD1. Germline V lookup: CDR1 LNHDA, CDR2 SQIVND (reference sequence). The CDR3 runs 14 residues. The V gene end was trimmed by 3 bases and the J gene end by 5 bases; junction bases not matched to a gene: 6. CDR3 nucleotides: TGTGCCAGTAGTATGGTCGGGACAGCATATGGCTACACCTTC. It translates to CASSMVGTAYGYTF.

V is TRBV28 and J is TRBJ1-1; a possible D gene is TRBD1 (6 bases). Germline CDR1 reads MDHEN; CDR2 reads SYDVKM. The CDR3 sequence is 15 residues long. Trimming cost V 2 bases and J 0 bases, with 10 bases left between them. The CDR3 DNA follows: TGTGCCAGCAGTTTACGGGGGCCCTTGAACACTGAAGCTTTCTTT. This gives the protein CASSLRGPLNTEAFF.

V usage is TRBV27 and J usage is TRBJ1-1, with D perhaps matching TRBD1 (5 bases). The CDR3 runs 15 residues. Germline CDR1 is MNHEY and CDR2 is SMNVEV (reference sequence). V was cut by 6 bases and J by 7 bases, with 21 bases left in between. The CDR3 coding sequence is TGTGCCAGCAGATTGTTGGGGCAGTACTCCAATGAAGCTTTCTTT. It encodes CASRLLGQYSNEAFF.

This clonotype was seen more than once but under ten times. The chain is built from TRBV3-1 and TRBJ2-7; a weak D match, TRBD1 (5 bases). V dropped 4 bases and J dropped 6 bases, with 13 bases sitting between them. The CDR3 sequence is 13 residues long. Germline V lookup: CDR1 LGHDT, CDR2 YNNKEL (reference sequence). This chain's CDR3 is CASSRLSGSEQYF. CDR3 DNA sequence: TGTGCCAGCAGCCGACTCTCAGGGTCCGAGCAGTACTTC.

This clonotype was picked up a small number of times. The J gene is TRBJ2-3, the V gene TRBV7-2; unclear D gene. The CDR3 runs 17 residues. Germline V CDR1 and CDR2: SGHTA, FQGNSA. V lost 0 bases and J lost 0, with 13 bases in between. As DNA, the CDR3 is TGTGCCAGCAGCTTAGCGCGTGGTAGGGCTAGCACAGATACGCAGTATTTT. Translating gives CASSLARGRASTDTQYF.

This clonotype was counted a few times. V is TRBV6-6 and J is TRBJ2-1, with 7 bases lining up with TRBD2. Germline lookup yields CDR1 MNHNY and CDR2 SVGAGI (reference sequence). V shed 6 bases, J shed 5 bases, and the junction held 7 bases outside the gene matches. The CDR3 has 14 amino acids. The CDR3 sequence: CASRSGTTHNEQFF. The CDR3 DNA sequence: TGTGCCAGCAGGTCCGGGACTACCCACAATGAGCAGTTCTTC.

This clonotype has more than one count but fewer than ten. V gene TRBV15 combines with J gene TRBJ2-3; D perhaps matches TRBD2 (5 bases). The CDR3 is 15 residues long. Germline V gene sequence: CDR1 LNHNV, CDR2 YYDKDF (reference sequence). Trimming shortened V by 0 bases and J by 4 bases, and 11 bases separated the two germline ends. CDR3 DNA sequence: TGTGCCACCAGCAGAGAGTGGACTTTCCCAGATACGCAGTATTTT. As protein: CATSREWTFPDTQYF.

This clonotype was seen a few times. This chain joins TRBV9 and TRBJ2-5; tentatively, D is TRBD2 (5 bases). The CDR3 length is 14 residues. CDR1 is SGDLS, CDR2 YYNGEE, per germline. With 1 base removed from V and 2 bases from J, the gap between germline ends came to 9 bases. As DNA, the CDR3 is TGTGCCAGCAGCGTAACTAGTCTACAAGAGACCCAGTACTTC. This translates into CASSVTSLQETQYF.

With respect to this clonotype: Just one base apart from a much larger clone, this may be a read error. The chain carries TRBV5-1 and TRBJ2-7; no firm D call. CDR3 length equals 15 residues. V was clipped by 0 bases and J by 0 bases, with 10 bases between them. The germline gives CDR1 SGHRS, CDR2 YFSETQ. CDR3 sequence reads: CASSLERSSSYEQYF. In DNA, the CDR3 is TGCGCCAGCAGCTTGGAGCGTAGTAGCTCCTACGAGCAGTACTTC.

The V call is TRBV12-3 or TRBV12-4, the J call TRBJ2-2; D may match TRBD1 or TRBD2 (5 bases each). This CDR3 has 16 amino acids. Trimming pared 3 bases from V and 2 bases from J, leaving 13 bases between. CDR3 bases: TGTGCCAGCAGTTTGGGGGATGGTGTAAACACCGGGGAGCTGTTTTTT. This translates into CASSLGDGVNTGELFF.

This sequence joins TRBV6-6 and TRBJ2-7, with 10 bases aligning to TRBD2. The CDR3 runs to 15 residues. With V trimmed by 4 bases and J by 4 bases, 7 bases remained unmatched. CDR1 is MNHNY, CDR2 SVGAGI, per germline (reference sequence). CDR3 residues: CASSFRAGGPYEQYF. CDR3 DNA sequence: TGTGCCAGCAGTTTTCGAGCGGGAGGGCCGTACGAGCAGTACTTC.

The J gene is TRBJ2-1, the V gene TRBV5-1; D call uncertain. Trimming left V 4 bases short and J 4 bases short, with 12 bases between. CDR3 length equals 14 residues. Germline-derived CDR1 and CDR2 are SGHRS and YFSETQ. CDR3 loop: CASSTPTVYNEQFF. In nucleotides, the CDR3 is TGCGCCAGCAGCACCCCGACGGTATACAATGAGCAGTTCTTC.

The rearrangement joins TRBV20-1 to TRBJ2-4; D remains unclear. Trimming shortened V by 5 bases and J by 2 bases, and 13 bases separated the two germline ends. The CDR3 has 14 residues. From germline, CDR1 is DFQATT and CDR2 SNEGSKA (reference sequence). The CDR3 DNA reads TGCAGTGCTCTGTTTCCGGGTCCCAAAAACATTCAGTACTTC. Protein: CSALFPGPKNIQYF.

In its sample, this clonotype was seen many times. V gene TRBV20-1 combines with J gene TRBJ2-7; D possibly matches TRBD1 or TRBD2 (5 bases each). There are 13 residues in the CDR3. Looked up from germline, CDR1 is DFQATT and CDR2 is SNEGSKA (reference sequence). Trimming stripped 6 bases from V and 0 bases from J, with 12 bases between. The CDR3 region has the DNA TGCAGTGCCGGGGACCTGAGCTCCTACGAGCAGTACTTC. Translating gives CSAGDLSSYEQYF.

V usage is TRBV27 and J usage is TRBJ2-1; maybe TRBD2 (6 bases). The DNA end is more similar to TRBJ2-7, so the J call may be wrong. Looked up from germline, CDR1 is MNHEY and CDR2 is SMNVEV (reference sequence). The CDR3 runs 15 residues. The CDR3 here is CASSSPGTPYNEQYF. The CDR3 DNA reads as TGTGCCAGCAGTTCACCCGGGACTCCTTACAATGAGCAGTACTTC.